A single sample gave rise to the 27 T cell receptor beta chains below, sequenced in a study of cytomegalovirus exposure and HLA in healthy donors. Some clones are missing from TCRdb's copy, which holds only in-frame ones; the method was immunoSEQ multiplex PCR. The sample yields roughly 310,000 clones, 88% seen once. The sample was PBMCs. The source of these receptors is a man between 25 and 39 years old in good health and CMV-seronegative.

The V call is TRBV5-6, the J call TRBJ1-2; 10 nucleotides match TRBD1. The CDR3 runs 15 residues. The J segment lost 4 bases and the V segment lost 0 bases, leaving 3 bases of the junction unmatched. Germline assignment: CDR1 SGHDT and CDR2 YYEEEE. CDR3 in amino acids: CASSLVGTGAYGYTF. The CDR3 region has the DNA TGTGCCAGCAGCTTGGTGGGGACAGGGGCCTATGGCTACACCTTC. Together with reference TRBV5-6 and TRBJ1-2, the CDR3 gives the full variable domain: DAGVTQSPTHLIKTRGQQVTLRCSPKSGHDTVSWYQQALGQGPQFIFQYYEEEERQRGNFPDRFSGHQFPNYSSELNVNALLLGDSALYLCASSLVGTGAYGYTFGSGTRLTVV.

The rearrangement joins TRBV19 to TRBJ1-5, with 9 bases fitting TRBD1. CDR1 is LNHDA, CDR2 SQIVND, per germline (reference sequence). This CDR3 spans 14 amino acids. J was trimmed by 4 bases and V by 10 bases; bases with no gene match: 8. The CDR3 DNA is TGTGCCACCGGGGGGGGGACAGGGAATCAGCCCCAGCATTTT. Protein: CATGGGTGNQPQHF.

The genes are TRBV5-6 and TRBJ1-5, with a tentative D call TRBD1 (5 bases). Trimming removed 5 bases at V and 0 bases at J, with 9 bases between. Germline V gene sequence: CDR1 SGHDT, CDR2 YYEEEE. This CDR3 comprises 14 residues. The CDR3 region has the DNA TGTGCCAGCAGGGAAAGGGGTAGCAATCAGCCCCAGCATTTT. Amino acid sequence: CASRERGSNQPQHF.

This clone was seen once. The chain recombines TRBV6-5 with TRBJ2-1; D is ambiguous. This CDR3 is built from 9 residues. The ends were cut back, 7 bases at V and 15 bases at J, with 10 bases in the middle. Germline V CDR1 and CDR2: MNHEY, SVGAGI. Written as DNA, the CDR3 is TGTGCCAGCATCCCCTTACTGTTCTTC. Encoded protein: CASIPLLFF.

This chain joins TRBV5-4 and TRBJ1-2, with D tentatively TRBD1 (6 bases). The CDR3 sequence is 16 residues long. Germline V lookup: CDR1 SGHNT, CDR2 YYREEE (reference sequence). The V and J ends lost 2 bases and 2 bases respectively, with 16 bases between them. The CDR3 loop is CASSLGQGRINYGYTF. CDR3 sequence (DNA): TGTGCCAGCAGCTTAGGGCAGGGGAGAATCAACTATGGCTACACCTTC.

The J gene is TRBJ2-3, the V gene TRBV4-1; the match to TRBD2 covers 7 bases. Germline V gene data show CDR1 as MGHRA and CDR2 as YSYEKL. The CDR3 consists of 17 residues. After removal of 0 bases from V and 5 bases from J, the junction contained 11 bases not matched to a gene. The CDR3 is CASSQDWLAVRRDTQYF. The CDR3, as DNA: TGCGCCAGCAGCCAAGATTGGCTAGCGGTGCGTCGAGATACGCAGTATTTT.

V and J are TRBV7-8 and TRBJ1-5, with TRBD1 identical over 7 bases. V lost 0 bases and J lost 9; bases outside the gene matches: 8. This CDR3 is built from 15 residues. The germline gives CDR1 SGHVS, CDR2 FQNEAQ. The CDR3 nucleotides read TGTGCCAGCAGCTTAGCGGGACAGTTAGTAGGGCCCCAGCATTTT. Its protein product is CASSLAGQLVGPQHF.

This chain joins TRBV28 and TRBJ2-1, with a tentative D call TRBD1 (5 bases). Trimming removed 3 bases from V and 2 bases from J, with 14 bases in between. Germline CDR1 MDHEN, CDR2 SYDVKM. The CDR3 runs 16 residues. The CDR3 DNA is TGTGCCAGCAGTTTTCTTTCAGGGCCAGCCTACAATGAGCAGTTCTTC. This sequence encodes CASSFLSGPAYNEQFF. Full variable domain (missing parts from reference TRBV28 and TRBJ2-1): DVKVTQSSRYLVKRTGEKVFLECVQDMDHENMFWYRQDPGLGLRLIYFSYDVKMKEKGDIPEGYSVSREKKERFSLILESASTNQTSMYLCASSFLSGPAYNEQFFGPGTRLTVL.

V is TRBV7-8 and J is TRBJ2-4; no firm D call. CDR3 length equals 14 residues. The germline gives CDR1 SGHVS, CDR2 FQNEAQ. V lost 9 bases and J lost 2, with 14 bases in between. CDR3 in amino acids: CASSQSPTKNIQYF. CDR3 DNA: TGTGCCAGTAGCCAATCCCCCACCAAAAACATTCAGTACTTC.

This clone was observed once. V is TRBV4-1 and J is TRBJ2-7, with 7 nucleotides matching TRBD1. CDR3 size: 16 residues. Trimming removed 4 bases from V and 3 bases from J; junction bases left unmatched: 12. Per the germline V gene, CDR1 is MGHRA and CDR2 is YSYEKL. In DNA, the CDR3 is TGCGCCAGCAGCCGACTCACCGGGACAGCTAACTACGAGCAGTACTTC. This codes for CASSRLTGTANYEQYF.

As concerns this clone: Other nucleotide sequences in the sample specify the same CDR3. V is TRBV29-1 and J is TRBJ1-1; 7 bases fit TRBD1. Trimming at V came to 5 bases and at J to 1 base, leaving 1 base not matched to a gene. From germline, CDR1 is SQVTM and CDR2 ANQGSEA. This CDR3 is built from 12 residues. CDR3 in DNA: TGCAGCGTTAGGACAGGGAACACTGAAGCTTTCTTT. It translates to CSVRTGNTEAFF.

This clone was observed a single time. This chain links TRBV15 with TRBJ1-5; D is unclear. From germline, CDR1 is LNHNV and CDR2 YYDKDF (reference sequence). V gave up 0 bases and J gave up 1 base, with 10 bases separating them. This CDR3 region has 16 residues. This CDR3 reads CATSRDFGGSNQPQHF. CDR3 bases: TGTGCCACCAGCAGAGATTTTGGAGGGAGCAATCAGCCCCAGCATTTT.

The chain carries TRBV5-1 and TRBJ2-6; no clear D gene. Trimming cost V 1 base and J 1 base, with 15 bases left between them. The CDR3 is 18 amino acids. Germline V CDR1 and CDR2: SGHRS, YFSETQ. CDR3 protein: CASSLKSSTESGANVLTF. As DNA, the CDR3 is TGCGCCAGCAGCTTGAAAAGCTCCACAGAATCTGGGGCCAACGTCCTGACTTTC.

This clone appeared a single time. In DNA, the CDR3 is TGCGCCAGCAGGGATGACAGGGTTATCGGGGAGCTGTTTTTT. Protein sequence: CASRDDRVIGELFF. The V gene is TRBV10-2, the J gene TRBJ2-2; 7 positions match TRBD1. The germline CDR1 and CDR2 sequences are WSHSY and SAAADI. This CDR3 comprises 14 residues. V was clipped by 6 bases and J by 7 bases; unmatched bases: 8.

The chain is built from TRBV7-2 and TRBJ2-7, with D hard to call. The germline gives CDR1 SGHTA, CDR2 FQGNSA. This CDR3 has 12 residues. With 6 bases removed from V and 0 bases from J, the gap between germline ends came to 6 bases. The CDR3 here is CASRSFSYEQYF. In nucleotides, the CDR3 is TGTGCCAGCAGGTCCTTCTCCTACGAGCAGTACTTC. The variable domain in full, with the rest retrieved from reference TRBV7-2 and TRBJ2-7, is GAGVSQSPSNKVTEKGKDVELRCDPISGHTALYWYRQSLGQGLEFLIYFQGNSAPDKSGLPSDRFSAERTGGSVSTLTIQRTQQEDSAVYLCASRSFSYEQYFGPGTRLTVT.

The chain combines TRBV9 with TRBJ1-1; weak D call: TRBD1 (5 bases). With 4 bases removed from V and 2 bases from J, the gap between germline ends came to 12 bases. CDR1 is SGDLS, CDR2 YYNGEE, per germline. This CDR3 comprises 14 residues. The CDR3 DNA is TGTGCCAGCAGCTCAATCGACAGAAACACTGAAGCTTTCTTT. It specifies CASSSIDRNTEAFF.

This chain links TRBV7-8 with TRBJ1-1; D call uncertain. Between the trimmed V and J ends, which lost 3 bases and 7 bases, there was a span of 12 bases. Germline CDR1 and CDR2: SGHVS and FQNEAQ. This CDR3 is 13 amino acids long. The CDR3 nucleotides are TGTGCCAGCAGCTTTTATGTGGAGAATGAAGCTTTCTTT. It yields the protein CASSFYVENEAFF.

The J gene is TRBJ2-7, the V gene TRBV9; the match to TRBD2 covers 11 bases. Looked up from germline, CDR1 is SGDLS and CDR2 is YYNGEE. The junction had 9 bases not matched to a gene; V was cut back by 2 bases and J by 2 bases. The CDR3 is made up of 17 amino acids. The CDR3 bases are TGTGCCAGCAGCGTTGGCCTAGCGGGGGGCACTGCCTACGAGCAGTACTTC. Translated, it gives CASSVGLAGGTAYEQYF.

The gene calls are TRBV11-2 and TRBJ2-7; 7 bases align to TRBD1. The germline CDR1 and CDR2 sequences are SGHAT and FQNNGV. The V and J ends lost 1 base and 4 bases, in that order; junction bases with no gene match: 4. The CDR3 contains 14 residues. CDR3 residues: CASSLVDREYEQYF. The CDR3 DNA sequence: TGTGCCAGCAGCTTAGTCGACAGGGAATACGAGCAGTACTTC. The full variable domain, rest sourced from reference TRBV11-2 and TRBJ2-7, is EAGVAQSPRYKIIEKRQSVAFWCNPISGHATLYWYQQILGQGPKLLIQFQNNGVVDDSQLPKDRFSAERLKGVDSTLKIQPAKLEDSAVYLCASSLVDREYEQYFGPGTRLTVT.

The chain has TRBV5-1 and TRBJ1-2; D is ambiguous. Trimming took 0 bases from V and 6 from J, leaving 12 bases between them. Germline loops: CDR1 SGHRS, CDR2 YFSETQ. The CDR3 contains 14 residues. CDR3 DNA sequence: TGCGCCAGCAGCTTGGGCTTACCCGGGGATGGCTACACCTTC. It is translated as CASSLGLPGDGYTF.

The genes are TRBV10-1 and TRBJ1-2, with D possibly matching TRBD1 (6 bases). The CDR3 runs 14 residues. CDR1 and CDR2 (germline): WNHNN, SYGVQD (reference sequence). V was shortened by 0 bases and J by 4 bases, with 9 bases between the two germline ends. In nucleotides, the CDR3 is TGCGCCAGCAGTGAGTCAGGGGGACCCTATGGCTACACCTTC. This codes for CASSESGGPYGYTF.

The chain joins TRBV21-1 to TRBJ2-7; the D call TRBD1 from the table was never checked on the DNA. TRBV21-1 corresponds to a pseudogene. The CDR3 is made up of 14 amino acids. CDR3 residues: CASRRLRDSYEQYF. The CDR3 DNA reads as TGTGCCAGCAGACGCCTCAGGGACTCCTACGAGCAGTACTTC.

CDR3 bases: TGTGCCAGCTCACCTTCCAGTAACACCGGGGAGCTGTTTTTT. Protein: CASSPSSNTGELFF. The chain is built from TRBV18 and TRBJ2-2; D is undetermined. V was clipped by 3 bases and J by 2 bases, with 7 bases between them. The CDR3 sequence is 14 residues long. CDR1 and CDR2 from the germline V gene are KGHSH and LQKENI.

This clone has only a few counts. The rearrangement joins TRBV15 to TRBJ1-6, with 7 bases lining up with TRBD1. V was pared by 0 bases and J by 9 bases, with 8 bases of the junction left unmatched. Germline V CDR1 and CDR2: LNHNV, YYDKDF (reference sequence). The CDR3 totals 16 residues. This CDR3 is CATSRDRQGGLSPLHF. The CDR3 nucleotides read TGTGCCACCAGCAGAGATCGACAGGGTGGCCTTTCACCCCTCCACTTT.

The chain recombines TRBV29-1 with TRBJ2-5, with 13 positions matching TRBD2. There are 14 residues in the CDR3. The ends lost 7 bases at V and 4 bases at J; junction bases unmatched: 6. The V gene's germline CDR1 is SQVTM and CDR2 ANQGSEA. CDR3 loop: CSAKTSGGIETQYF. For the CDR3, the DNA is TGCAGCGCTAAGACTAGCGGGGGGATAGAGACCCAGTACTTC.

The chain recombines TRBV7-9 with TRBJ2-2; 10 bases align to TRBD2. The CDR3 contains 14 residues. Germline CDR1 and CDR2: SEHNR and FQNEAQ (reference sequence). V trimming: 5 bases; J trimming: 9 bases; junction bases outside the gene matches: 6. This chain's CDR3 is CASSLTGLAWELFF. Here the CDR3 DNA reads TGTGCCAGCAGCCTAACGGGACTAGCGTGGGAGCTGTTTTTT.

CDR3 region: CASSPGTGADSTEAFF. The CDR3 DNA reads as TGTGCCAGCTCACCCGGGACAGGAGCCGATTCCACTGAAGCTTTCTTT. The chain couples TRBV18 to TRBJ1-1; 8 nucleotides align to TRBD1. CDR3 length: 16 residues. Looked up from germline, CDR1 is KGHSH and CDR2 is LQKENI. With V trimmed by 3 bases and J by 4 bases, 10 bases remained unmatched.